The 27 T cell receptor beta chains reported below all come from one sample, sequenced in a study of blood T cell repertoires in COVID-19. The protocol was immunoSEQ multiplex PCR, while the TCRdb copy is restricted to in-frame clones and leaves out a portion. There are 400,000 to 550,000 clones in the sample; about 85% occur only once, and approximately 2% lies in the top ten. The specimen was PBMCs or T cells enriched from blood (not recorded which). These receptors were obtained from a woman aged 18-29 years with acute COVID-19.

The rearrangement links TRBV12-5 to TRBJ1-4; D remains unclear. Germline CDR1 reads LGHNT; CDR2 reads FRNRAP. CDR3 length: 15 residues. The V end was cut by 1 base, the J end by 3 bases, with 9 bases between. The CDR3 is CASGLAQNANEKLFF. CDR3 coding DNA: TGTGCTAGTGGTTTGGCACAGAATGCTAATGAAAAACTGTTTTTT.

This CDR3 is CASSLQSYTGNTIYF. CDR3 sequence (DNA): TGTGCCAGCAGCTTACAGTCATACACGGGAAACACCATATATTTT. This chain links TRBV7-2 with TRBJ1-3; no firm D call. CDR1 SGHTA and CDR2 FQGNSA come from the germline V gene. CDR3 length: 15 amino acids. V lost 2 bases and J 4 bases, leaving 12 bases between the germline ends.

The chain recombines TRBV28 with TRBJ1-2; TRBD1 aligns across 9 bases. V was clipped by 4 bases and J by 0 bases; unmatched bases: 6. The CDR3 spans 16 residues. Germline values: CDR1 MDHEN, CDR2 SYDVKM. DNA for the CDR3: TGTGCCAGCAGTTCTACTACAGGGGGCACTAACTATGGCTACACCTTC. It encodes CASSSTTGGTNYGYTF.

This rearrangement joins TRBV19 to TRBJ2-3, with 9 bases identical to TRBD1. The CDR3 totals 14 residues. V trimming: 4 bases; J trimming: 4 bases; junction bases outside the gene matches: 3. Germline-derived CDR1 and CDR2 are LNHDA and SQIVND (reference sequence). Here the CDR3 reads CASSRGQGSDTQYF. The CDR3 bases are TGTGCCAGTAGTAGAGGACAGGGGTCAGATACGCAGTATTTT.

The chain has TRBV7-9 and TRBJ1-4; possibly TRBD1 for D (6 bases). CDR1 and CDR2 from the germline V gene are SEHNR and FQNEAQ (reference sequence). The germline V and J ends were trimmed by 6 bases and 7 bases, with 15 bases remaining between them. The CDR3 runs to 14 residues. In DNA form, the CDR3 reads TGTGCCAGCAGTACTCAGGGGCTGAGTGAAAAACTGTTTTTT. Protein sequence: CASSTQGLSEKLFF. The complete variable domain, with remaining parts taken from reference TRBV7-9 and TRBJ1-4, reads DTGVSQNPRHKITKRGQNVTFRCDPISEHNRLYWYRQTLGQGPEFLTYFQNEAQLEKSRLLSDRFSAERPKGSFSTLEIQRTEQGDSAMYLCASSTQGLSEKLFFGSGTQLSVL.

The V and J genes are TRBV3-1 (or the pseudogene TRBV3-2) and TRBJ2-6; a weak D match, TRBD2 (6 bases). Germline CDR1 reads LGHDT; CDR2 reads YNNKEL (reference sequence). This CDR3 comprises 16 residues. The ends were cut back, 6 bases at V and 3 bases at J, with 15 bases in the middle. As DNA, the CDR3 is TGTGCCAGCAGGGGACGGGGGTTGGTTGGGGCCAACGTCCTGACTTTC. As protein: CASRGRGLVGANVLTF.

The CDR3 loop reads CAITPDRGHEKLFF. The CDR3 DNA follows: TGTGCCATCACCCCGGACAGGGGCCATGAAAAACTGTTTTTT. The chain is built from TRBV10-3 and TRBJ1-4; 9 bases map to TRBD1. CDR3 length: 14 residues. V gave up 7 bases and J gave up 6 bases; unmatched junction bases: 6. CDR1 and CDR2 (germline): ENHRY, SYGVKD.

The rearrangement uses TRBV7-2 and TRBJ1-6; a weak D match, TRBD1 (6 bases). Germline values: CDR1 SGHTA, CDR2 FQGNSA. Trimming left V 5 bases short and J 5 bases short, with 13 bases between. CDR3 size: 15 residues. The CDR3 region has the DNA TGTGCCAGCAGCCAACAGGGATTGGATAATTCACCCCTCCACTTT. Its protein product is CASSQQGLDNSPLHF.

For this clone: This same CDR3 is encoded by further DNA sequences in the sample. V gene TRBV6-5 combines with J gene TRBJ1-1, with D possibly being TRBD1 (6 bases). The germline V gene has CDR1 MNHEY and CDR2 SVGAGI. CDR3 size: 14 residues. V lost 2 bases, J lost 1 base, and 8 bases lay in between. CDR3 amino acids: CASSYGGTNTEAFF. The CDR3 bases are TGTGCCAGCAGTTACGGGGGCACGAACACTGAAGCTTTCTTT.

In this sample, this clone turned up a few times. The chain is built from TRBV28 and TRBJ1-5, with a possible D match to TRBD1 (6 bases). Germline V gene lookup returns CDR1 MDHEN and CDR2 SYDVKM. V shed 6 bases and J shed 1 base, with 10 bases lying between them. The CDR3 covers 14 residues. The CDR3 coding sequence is TGTGCCAGCAGACTTGGACAGAGCAATCAGCCCCAGCATTTT. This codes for CASRLGQSNQPQHF.

CDR3 residues: CASSESLVLNAQYF. CDR3 nucleotides: TGTGCCAGCAGTGAGTCGCTTGTGCTAAACGCGCAGTATTTT. V and J are TRBV6-1 and TRBJ2-3; D is uncertain. The germline V gene encodes CDR1 MNHNS and CDR2 SASEGT. Trimming took 3 bases from V and 10 from J, leaving 17 bases between them. The CDR3 runs 14 residues.

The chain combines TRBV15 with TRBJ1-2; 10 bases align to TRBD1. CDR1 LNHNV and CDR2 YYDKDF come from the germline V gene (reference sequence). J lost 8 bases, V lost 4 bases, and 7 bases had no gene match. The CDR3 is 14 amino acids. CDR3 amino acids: CATSMDRGSYGYTF. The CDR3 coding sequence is TGTGCCACCAGCATGGACAGGGGGAGTTACGGCTACACCTTC.

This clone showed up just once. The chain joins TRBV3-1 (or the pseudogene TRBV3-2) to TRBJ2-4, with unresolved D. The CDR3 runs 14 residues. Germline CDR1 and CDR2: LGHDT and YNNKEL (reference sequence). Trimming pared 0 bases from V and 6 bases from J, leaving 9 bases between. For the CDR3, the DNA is TGTGCCAGCAGCCAAGAGAAGAGGAGAAACATTCAGTACTTC. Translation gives CASSQEKRRNIQYF.

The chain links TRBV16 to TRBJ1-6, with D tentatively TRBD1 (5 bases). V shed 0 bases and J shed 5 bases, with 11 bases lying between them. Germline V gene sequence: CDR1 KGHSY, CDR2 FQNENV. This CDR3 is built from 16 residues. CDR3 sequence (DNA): TGTGCCAGCAGCCAATCCAGGGTAGAGGATAATTCACCCCTCCACTTT. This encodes CASSQSRVEDNSPLHF.

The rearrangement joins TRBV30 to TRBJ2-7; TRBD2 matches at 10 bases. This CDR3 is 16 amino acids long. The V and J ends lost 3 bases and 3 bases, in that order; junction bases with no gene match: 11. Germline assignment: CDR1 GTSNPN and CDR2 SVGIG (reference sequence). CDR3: CAWSRKGLARVYEQYF. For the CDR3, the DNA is TGTGCCTGGAGCAGAAAGGGACTAGCGAGAGTCTACGAGCAGTACTTC.

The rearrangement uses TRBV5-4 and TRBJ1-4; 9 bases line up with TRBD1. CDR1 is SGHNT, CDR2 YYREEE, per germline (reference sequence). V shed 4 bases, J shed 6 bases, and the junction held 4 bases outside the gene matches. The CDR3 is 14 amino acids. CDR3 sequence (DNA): TGTGCCAGCAGCCCCGACAGGGGGGATGAAAAACTGTTTTTT. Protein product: CASSPDRGDEKLFF.

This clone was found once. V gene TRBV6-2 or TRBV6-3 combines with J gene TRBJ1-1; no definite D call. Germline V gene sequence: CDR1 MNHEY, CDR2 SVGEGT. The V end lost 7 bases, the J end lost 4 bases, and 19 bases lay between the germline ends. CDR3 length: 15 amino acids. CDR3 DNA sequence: TGTGCCAGCAACCCGATCCGGGGATCGAGCACTGAAGCTTTCTTT. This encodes CASNPIRGSSTEAFF.

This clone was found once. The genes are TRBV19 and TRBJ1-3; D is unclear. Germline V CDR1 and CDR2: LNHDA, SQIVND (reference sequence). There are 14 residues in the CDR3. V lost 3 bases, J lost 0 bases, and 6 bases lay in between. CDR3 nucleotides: TGTGCCAGTAGTATCAGAGGCTCTGGAAACACCATATATTTT. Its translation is CASSIRGSGNTIYF.

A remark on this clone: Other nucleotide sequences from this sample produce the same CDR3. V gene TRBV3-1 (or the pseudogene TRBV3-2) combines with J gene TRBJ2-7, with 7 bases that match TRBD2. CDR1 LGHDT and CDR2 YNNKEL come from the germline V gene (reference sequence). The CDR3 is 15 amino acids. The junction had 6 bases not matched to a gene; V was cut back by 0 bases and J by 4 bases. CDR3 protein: CASSQDSRGGYEQYF. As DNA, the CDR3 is TGTGCCAGCAGCCAAGATTCCCGCGGGGGATACGAGCAGTACTTC.

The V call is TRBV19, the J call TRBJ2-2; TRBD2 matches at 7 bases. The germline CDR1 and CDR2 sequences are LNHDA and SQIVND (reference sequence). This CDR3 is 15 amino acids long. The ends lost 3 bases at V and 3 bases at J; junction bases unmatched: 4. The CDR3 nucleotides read TGTGCCAGTAGTATGGGGAGGGGCGACACCGGGGAGCTGTTTTTT. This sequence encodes CASSMGRGDTGELFF.

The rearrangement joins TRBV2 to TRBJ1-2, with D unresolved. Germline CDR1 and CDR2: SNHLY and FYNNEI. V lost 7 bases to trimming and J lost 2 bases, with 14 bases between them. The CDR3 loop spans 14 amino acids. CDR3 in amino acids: CASNAGASNYGYTF. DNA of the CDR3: TGTGCCAGCAACGCTGGAGCGTCGAACTATGGCTACACCTTC.

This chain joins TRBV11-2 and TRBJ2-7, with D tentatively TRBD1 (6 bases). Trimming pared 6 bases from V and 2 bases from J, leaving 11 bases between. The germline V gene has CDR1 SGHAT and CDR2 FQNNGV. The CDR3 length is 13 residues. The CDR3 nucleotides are TGTGCCAGCAGTTGGGACAATCCCTACGAGCAGTACTTC. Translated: CASSWDNPYEQYF.

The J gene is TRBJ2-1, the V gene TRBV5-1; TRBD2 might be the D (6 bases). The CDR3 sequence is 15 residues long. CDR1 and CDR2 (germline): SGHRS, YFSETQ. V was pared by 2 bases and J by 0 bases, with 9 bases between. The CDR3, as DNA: TGCGCCAGCAGCTTTGGGGGGACCTCCTACAATGAGCAGTTCTTC. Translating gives CASSFGGTSYNEQFF.

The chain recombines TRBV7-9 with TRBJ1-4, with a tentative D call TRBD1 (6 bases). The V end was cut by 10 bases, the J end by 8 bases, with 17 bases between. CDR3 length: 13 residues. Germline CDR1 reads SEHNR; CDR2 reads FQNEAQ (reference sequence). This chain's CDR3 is CATVTGMEEKLFF. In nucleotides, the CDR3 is TGTGCCACAGTTACAGGGATGGAAGAAAAACTGTTTTTT.

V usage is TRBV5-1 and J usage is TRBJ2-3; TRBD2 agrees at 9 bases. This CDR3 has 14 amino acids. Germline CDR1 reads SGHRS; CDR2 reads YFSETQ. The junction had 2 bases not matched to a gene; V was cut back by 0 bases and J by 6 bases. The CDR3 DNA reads TGCGCCAGCAGCTTGGTAGCGGGGGAGGATACGCAGTATTTT. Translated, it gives CASSLVAGEDTQYF.

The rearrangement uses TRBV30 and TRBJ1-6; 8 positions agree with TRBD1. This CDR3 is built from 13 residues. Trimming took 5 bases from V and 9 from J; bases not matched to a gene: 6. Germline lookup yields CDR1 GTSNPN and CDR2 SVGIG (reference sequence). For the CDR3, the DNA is TGTGCCTGGGGACAGGGTATTAGTTCACCCCTCCACTTT. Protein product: CAWGQGISSPLHF.

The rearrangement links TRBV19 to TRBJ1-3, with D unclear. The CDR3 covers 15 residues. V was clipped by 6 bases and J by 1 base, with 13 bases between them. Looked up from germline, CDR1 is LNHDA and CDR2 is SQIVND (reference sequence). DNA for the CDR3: TGTGCCAGTAGACCCCGGACTCTTTCTGGAAACACCATATATTTT. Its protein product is CASRPRTLSGNTIYF.